This entry lists 32 T cell receptor beta chains sequenced from one sample in a study of T-cell reconstitution after alpha-beta-depleted transplantation in children. During its preparation, the TCRbeta library received unique molecular identifiers. TCRdb reprocessed the PCR reads via MiXCR and lists one record per CDR3 protein. The table shows some 26,000 distinct CDR3 sequences, with roughly 19% occurring only once. Here the sequenced sample was PBMCs, mostly from graft donor cells, taken 60 days after TCRalphabeta/CD19-depleted stem cell transplant. The receptors come from a male patient aged 2-15 years who had a stem cell transplant for acute lymphoblastic leukemia, so the T cells may come from the graft donor.

This chain links TRBV2 with TRBJ2-5, with TRBD1 identical over 7 bases. The CDR3 has 14 residues. The germline gives CDR1 SNHLY, CDR2 FYNNEI. The ends lost 6 bases at V and 4 bases at J; junction bases unmatched: 8. CDR3 nucleotide sequence: TGTGCCAGCAGGCCGACAGGGCTTGGAGAGACCCAGTACTTC. Translating gives CASRPTGLGETQYF.

This clonotype was picked up many times. The rearrangement joins TRBV12-3 or TRBV12-4 to TRBJ2-3; a possible D gene is TRBD1 (5 bases). The CDR3 extends over 15 amino acids. V was pared by 5 bases and J by 0 bases, with 12 bases between. CDR3 amino acids: CASSLRTTSTDTQYF. The CDR3, as DNA: TGTGCCAGCAGTCTAAGGACAACCAGCACAGATACGCAGTATTTT.

This clonotype was counted only a few times. J is TRBJ2-1 and V is TRBV20-1; 7 positions match TRBD2. The junction had 10 bases not matched to a gene; V was cut back by 6 bases and J by 5 bases. CDR3 length equals 14 residues. CDR1 and CDR2 from the germline V gene are DFQATT and SNEGSKA (reference sequence). The chain's CDR3 is CSALEGGPHNEQFF. In DNA form, the CDR3 reads TGCAGTGCCCTGGAGGGAGGGCCTCACAATGAGCAGTTCTTC.

This clonotype was observed at least ten times. The chain couples TRBV7-3 to TRBJ2-5; D might be TRBD1 or TRBD2, each matching 5 bases. This CDR3 has 13 amino acids. Germline assignment: CDR1 SGHTA and CDR2 FQGTGA. The V gene lost 5 bases and the J gene lost 4 bases, with 11 bases spanning the gap. The DNA of the CDR3 is TGTGCCAGCAGCCCTATGAGGGGAGAGACCCAGTACTTC. The encoded protein is CASSPMRGETQYF. The whole variable domain, filled in from reference TRBV7-3 and TRBJ2-5, reads GAGVSQTPSNKVTEKGKYVELRCDPISGHTALYWYRQSLGQGPEFLIYFQGTGAADDSGLPNDRFFAVRPEGSVSTLKIQRTERGDSAVYLCASSPMRGETQYFGPGTRLLVL.

Comment on this clonotype: A read error may be the cause here, since a much bigger clone is one base away. The conserved phenylalanine or tryptophan normally closing the CDR3 is absent here, so this likely arose from a read error. The chain links TRBV12-3 or TRBV12-4 to TRBJ1-3, with D hard to call. The CDR3 has 17 amino acids. The ends were cut back, 7 bases at V and 0 bases at J, with 19 bases in the middle. The CDR3: CASIAPSARASGNTIYV. The CDR3 DNA follows: TGTGCCAGCATTGCCCCCTCGGCCCGGGCCTCTGGAAACACCATATATGTT.

CDR3 sequence: CSAAGGYSYNEQFF. CDR3 nucleotides: TGCAGTGCCGCTGGCGGGTACTCCTACAATGAGCAGTTCTTC. The chain recombines TRBV20-1 with TRBJ2-1, with D possibly matching TRBD2 (5 bases). CDR1 DFQATT and CDR2 SNEGSKA come from the germline V gene (reference sequence). The CDR3 is 14 amino acids. The V gene lost 6 bases and the J gene lost 0 bases, with 12 bases spanning the gap.

This clonotype was counted at least ten times. The chain uses TRBV15 and TRBJ2-3; no clear D. CDR3 length: 14 amino acids. CDR1 is LNHNV, CDR2 YYDKDF, per germline (reference sequence). V was clipped by 3 bases and J by 5 bases, with 12 bases between them. CDR3: CATSSTGSRDTQYF. In DNA, the CDR3 is TGTGCCACCAGCAGTACGGGTAGCCGAGATACGCAGTATTTT.

The table lists this clonotype with a few counts. The V call is TRBV20-1, the J call TRBJ1-1; no definite D call. This CDR3 is built from 13 residues. CDR1 is DFQATT, CDR2 SNEGSKA, per germline (reference sequence). CDR3 DNA sequence: TGCAGCGCCCGGGTCGCGGTGGGCACTGAAGCTTTCTTT. Protein sequence: CSARVAVGTEAFF.

This clonotype was seen more than once but under ten times. The genes are TRBV9 and TRBJ2-7; D uncertain. This CDR3 comprises 13 residues. Germline V gives CDR1 SGDLS, CDR2 YYNGEE. Trimming took 2 bases from V and 4 from J, leaving 10 bases between them. For the CDR3, the DNA is TGTGCCAGCAGCGTTAAGGTGAGGTACGAGCAGTACTTC. The encoded protein is CASSVKVRYEQYF.

The chain is built from TRBV6-7 and TRBJ2-4; D may be TRBD1 (6 bases). TRBV6-7 is noted as an ORF with a role that remains uncertain. V was trimmed by 0 bases and J by 2 bases, leaving 20 bases between them. The CDR3 totals 19 residues. The CDR3: CASSYSLTAGVGSKNIQYF. DNA for the CDR3: TGTGCCAGCAGTTACTCCCTGACAGCAGGGGTCGGGTCCAAAAACATTCAGTACTTC.

The rearrangement joins TRBV10-3 to TRBJ2-2; TRBD1 is a possible D gene (6 bases). The V and J ends lost 7 bases and 5 bases respectively, with 14 bases between them. Germline V lookup: CDR1 ENHRY, CDR2 SYGVKD. The length of the CDR3 is 14 residues. This CDR3 reads CAIKAHTGTGELFF. The CDR3 DNA sequence: TGTGCCATCAAAGCCCATACAGGGACCGGGGAGCTGTTTTTT.

This clonotype has only a few counts. J is TRBJ1-6 and V is TRBV7-9, with unresolved D. The germline CDR1 and CDR2 sequences are SEHNR and FQNEAQ (reference sequence). The CDR3 spans 15 residues. V shed 5 bases and J shed 12 bases, with 20 bases lying between them. In DNA form, the CDR3 reads TGTGCCAGCAGCCCAGCTGGGAGGACCGAGATACCCCTCCACTTT. Its protein is CASSPAGRTEIPLHF.

The chain employs TRBV20-1 and TRBJ2-5; possibly TRBD1 or TRBD2 for D (5 bases each). Between the trimmed V and J ends, which lost 5 bases and 4 bases, there was a span of 14 bases. The CDR3 totals 13 residues. The germline CDR1 and CDR2 sequences are DFQATT and SNEGSKA (reference sequence). CDR3 residues: CSAGGTRGETQYF. The DNA for the CDR3 is TGCAGTGCTGGGGGTACGAGGGGAGAGACCCAGTACTTC.

The chain joins TRBV7-2 to TRBJ2-5; possibly TRBD2 for D (5 bases). This CDR3 is 13 amino acids long. V was shortened by 0 bases and J by 3 bases, with 5 bases between the two germline ends. The V gene's germline CDR1 is SGHTA and CDR2 FQGNSA. CDR3 in amino acids: CASSLAREETQYF. CDR3 sequence (DNA): TGTGCCAGCAGCTTAGCGCGGGAAGAGACCCAGTACTTC.

The V and J genes are TRBV11-2 and TRBJ1-1, with D maybe TRBD1 (5 bases). Germline CDR1 reads SGHAT; CDR2 reads FQNNGV. V dropped 0 bases and J dropped 4 bases, with 15 bases sitting between them. The CDR3 sequence is 16 residues long. The CDR3 sequence is CASSLESRDGGTEAFF. CDR3 nucleotides: TGTGCCAGCAGCTTAGAGTCCAGGGATGGGGGCACTGAAGCTTTCTTT.

This clonotype was counted only a few times. The chain is built from TRBV27 and TRBJ2-5; D might be TRBD1 (6 bases). The germline CDR1 and CDR2 sequences are MNHEY and SMNVEV (reference sequence). The CDR3 is 15 residues long. V was cut by 4 bases and J by 5 bases, with 17 bases left in between. CDR3: CASSYGQGYGETQYF. For the CDR3, the DNA is TGTGCCAGCAGTTACGGGCAGGGGTATGGGGAGACCCAGTACTTC.

There are many counts of this clonotype. This chain links TRBV5-1 with TRBJ2-3; TRBD2 agrees at 11 bases. The V gene's germline CDR1 is SGHRS and CDR2 YFSETQ. Trimming removed 4 bases from V and 0 bases from J; junction bases left unmatched: 10. The CDR3 extends over 18 amino acids. CDR3: CASSAGTSGTSSTDTQYF. The CDR3 DNA reads TGCGCCAGCAGCGCCGGGACTAGCGGAACTTCTAGCACAGATACGCAGTATTTT.

This clonotype showed up many times. The chain joins TRBV9 to TRBJ2-5; the D call may be TRBD1 or TRBD2 (5 bases each). CDR1 is SGDLS, CDR2 YYNGEE, per germline. V lost 4 bases to trimming and J lost 4 bases, with 20 bases between them. The CDR3 covers 16 residues. The CDR3 sequence: CASSPRSEPGRETQYF. In nucleotides, the CDR3 is TGTGCCAGCAGCCCAAGATCCGAGCCAGGGAGAGAGACCCAGTACTTC.

There are many counts of this clonotype. For the CDR3, the DNA is TGCAGTGCCTCCGGGACTAGCGGGGGCCAGGGGCAGTTCTTC. Residues: CSASGTSGGQGQFF. This sequence joins TRBV20-1 and TRBJ2-1; TRBD2 matches 14 bases. CDR3 length: 14 amino acids. With V trimmed by 6 bases and J by 12 bases, 10 bases remained unmatched. Germline CDR1 and CDR2: DFQATT and SNEGSKA (reference sequence).

The J gene is TRBJ1-6, the V gene TRBV28; tentatively, D is TRBD1 (6 bases). V lost 6 bases to trimming and J lost 9 bases, with 18 bases between them. Germline V gene lookup returns CDR1 MDHEN and CDR2 SYDVKM. The CDR3 is 15 residues long. The CDR3 DNA reads TGTGCCAGCAGGCATCAACAGGGTAGGGCTTCACCCCTCCACTTT. Translation: CASRHQQGRASPLHF.

The J gene is TRBJ2-4, the V gene TRBV20-1; D might be TRBD2 (6 bases). V lost 4 bases and J 4 bases, leaving 20 bases between the germline ends. This CDR3 spans 16 amino acids. Germline values: CDR1 DFQATT, CDR2 SNEGSKA (reference sequence). CDR3 bases: TGCAGTGCTAAAGAGCGGCAGGGAGGTGGAAAAAACATTCAGTACTTC. Its protein is CSAKERQGGGKNIQYF.

J is TRBJ1-1 and V is TRBV25-1; D is unclear. The CDR3 has 16 residues. With 0 bases removed from V and 1 base from J, the gap between germline ends came to 12 bases. Germline lookup yields CDR1 MGHDK and CDR2 SYGVNS. CDR3 loop: CASSEYFVQRNTEAFF. As DNA, the CDR3 is TGTGCCAGCAGTGAATATTTCGTACAGAGGAACACTGAAGCTTTCTTT. Variable domain in full (rest from reference TRBV25-1 and TRBJ1-1): EADIYQTPRYLVIGTGKKITLECSQTMGHDKMYWYQQDPGMELHLIHYSYGVNSTEKGDLSSESTVSRIRTEHFPLTLESARPSHTSQYLCASSEYFVQRNTEAFFGQGTRLTVV.

The chain recombines TRBV6-1 with TRBJ1-5, with 8 bases fitting TRBD1. This CDR3 spans 18 amino acids. Germline CDR1 and CDR2: MNHNS and SASEGT. V dropped 5 bases and J dropped 1; count of bases not matched to a gene: 13. As DNA, the CDR3 is TGTGCCAGCAGTCGACAGACAGGGGCGCGAGGGAGCAATCAGCCCCAGCATTTT. This sequence encodes CASSRQTGARGSNQPQHF.

This sequence joins TRBV20-1 and TRBJ2-7, with TRBD1 as a possible D gene (6 bases). Trimming left V 3 bases short and J 2 bases short, with 11 bases between. The CDR3 extends over 13 amino acids. The V gene's germline CDR1 is DFQATT and CDR2 SNEGSKA (reference sequence). The CDR3 region has the DNA TGCAGTGCTAGCCGGACAGCACCCTACGAGCAGTACTTC. Protein product: CSASRTAPYEQYF.

This clonotype was detected many times. The rearrangement links TRBV10-3 to TRBJ2-7, with a weak D call TRBD1 (6 bases). Trimming pared 6 bases from V and 4 bases from J, leaving 13 bases between. CDR1 ENHRY and CDR2 SYGVKD come from the germline V gene. The CDR3 covers 13 residues. The CDR3 sequence is CAIRPGQRYEQYF. DNA of the CDR3: TGTGCCATCAGGCCGGGACAAAGATACGAGCAGTACTTC.

The chain employs TRBV19 and TRBJ1-1, with 8 bases lining up with TRBD1. The CDR3 is 17 residues long. Germline CDR1 reads LNHDA; CDR2 reads SQIVND (reference sequence). V shed 8 bases, J shed 1 base, and the junction held 15 bases outside the gene matches. The CDR3 DNA follows: TGTGCCAGTCCGCCCAGGGCAGGGGGCGCGGCGAACACTGAAGCTTTCTTT. This sequence encodes CASPPRAGGAANTEAFF.

The chain couples TRBV10-3 to TRBJ2-1, with 11 bases lining up with TRBD2. The length of the CDR3 is 19 residues. Germline trimming cut 7 bases from V and 0 bases from J; bases unmatched to any gene: 14. The germline V gene has CDR1 ENHRY and CDR2 SYGVKD. The CDR3 here is CAITPRLAGSSGSYNEQFF. For the CDR3, the DNA is TGTGCCATCACCCCCAGACTAGCGGGAAGTAGCGGCTCCTACAATGAGCAGTTCTTC.

The chain employs TRBV20-1 and TRBJ1-2; D might be TRBD1 (6 bases). The germline CDR1 and CDR2 sequences are DFQATT and SNEGSKA (reference sequence). Between the trimmed V and J ends, which lost 3 bases and 0 bases, there was a span of 17 bases. The CDR3 loop spans 16 amino acids. The CDR3 loop reads CSASGTSWAANYGYTF. CDR3 sequence (DNA): TGCAGTGCTAGCGGGACATCCTGGGCGGCTAACTATGGCTACACCTTC.

This clonotype was counted ten times or more. V gene TRBV20-1 combines with J gene TRBJ2-1; D may be TRBD1 (5 bases). From germline, CDR1 is DFQATT and CDR2 SNEGSKA (reference sequence). Trimming removed 2 bases from V and 0 bases from J, with 14 bases in between. The length of the CDR3 is 16 residues. The CDR3, as DNA: TGCAGTGCTAGAAAGGCAAAAGGGGACTCCTACAATGAGCAGTTCTTC. Translating gives CSARKAKGDSYNEQFF.

J is TRBJ2-3 and V is TRBV4-3; 7 nucleotides align to TRBD2. CDR1 and CDR2 from the germline V gene are LGHNA and YSLEER. V was pared by 0 bases and J by 5 bases, with 5 bases of the junction left unmatched. The CDR3 loop spans 15 amino acids. The CDR3: CASSQDRASGDTQYF. The CDR3 DNA is TGCGCCAGCAGCCAAGATCGGGCTAGCGGAGATACGCAGTATTTT.

This clonotype was detected only a few times. V usage is TRBV4-3 and J usage is TRBJ2-5; a weak D match, TRBD2 (5 bases). CDR3 size: 14 residues. Per germline, CDR1 LGHNA and CDR2 YSLEER. V was cut by 1 base and J by 5 bases, with 11 bases left in between. The CDR3 loop reads CASSQGRGEETQYF. The CDR3 DNA is TGCGCCAGCAGCCAAGGGCGTGGGGAGGAGACCCAGTACTTC.

This clonotype is categorized as medium-sized. This sequence joins TRBV6-2 or TRBV6-3 and TRBJ2-1; 9 bases are shared with TRBD2. Germline assignment: CDR1 MNHEY and CDR2 SVGEGT. The CDR3 runs 16 residues. The trim removed 10 bases at V and 4 bases at J, leaving 14 bases unmatched. CDR3 sequence: CATRSPTSGHYNEQFF. CDR3 DNA sequence: TGTGCCACCCGCTCCCCCACTAGCGGGCATTACAATGAGCAGTTCTTC.